These 18 T cell receptor beta chains came from one sample sequenced in a study of response to subunit inactivated influenza vaccine. TCRdb redid the calling of the RT-PCR reads with MiXCR, one entry per CDR3 protein. Seen here are hundreds of thousands of distinct CDR3 sequences, less than 8% observed once, and the top ten hold approximately 13%. The specimen comprised PBMCs from blood, sampled about 24 months after vaccination. The receptor source for this set is a man aged 50 to 75 who received an inactivated influenza vaccine.

The J gene is TRBJ1-2, the V gene TRBV18; no firm D call. Between the trimmed V and J ends, which lost 5 bases and 2 bases, there was a span of 9 bases. The CDR3 is made up of 13 amino acids. Germline-derived CDR1 and CDR2 are KGHSH and LQKENI. CDR3 residues: CASSTAANYGYTF. CDR3 coding DNA: TGTGCCAGCTCAACGGCCGCCAACTATGGCTACACCTTC.

With respect to this clonotype: The junction and the germline gene differ at one end; a read error may be behind it. The chain is built from TRBV10-3 and TRBJ2-2; 7 nucleotides match TRBD1. Germline V gene data show CDR1 as ENHRY and CDR2 as SYGVKD. This CDR3 is 15 amino acids long. Here the CDR3 reads CATVQTTGETGEPFF. The CDR3 region has the DNA TGTGCCACCGTACAAACCACAGGGGAAACCGGGGAGCCGTTTTTT.

The J gene is TRBJ2-3, the V gene TRBV7-8; D is perhaps TRBD1 (5 bases). The germline V gene encodes CDR1 SGHVS and CDR2 FQNEAQ. V shed 5 bases and J shed 1 base, with 10 bases lying between them. The CDR3 consists of 14 residues. For the CDR3, the DNA is TGTGCCAGCAGCCTAGACAGACGCACAGATACGCAGTATTTT. Translated, it gives CASSLDRRTDTQYF.

There are a few counts of this clonotype. The chain is built from TRBV29-1 and TRBJ2-3, with 10 bases matching TRBD2. The CDR3 contains 16 residues. V lost 7 bases to trimming and J lost 6 bases; unmatched junction nucleotides: 16. Germline CDR1 and CDR2: SQVTM and ANQGSEA. The CDR3 DNA reads TGCAGCGCCTACACTAGCGGGGTCGCCCAGGGTGATACGCAGTATTTT. Translating gives CSAYTSGVAQGDTQYF.

This clonotype was counted at least ten times. This chain links TRBV20-1 with TRBJ1-5, with D hard to call. Per germline, CDR1 DFQATT and CDR2 SNEGSKA (reference sequence). The length of the CDR3 is 14 residues. V was cut by 0 bases and J by 4 bases, with 10 bases left in between. In DNA form, the CDR3 reads TGCAGTGCTAGAGATCCCGGGGAGAATCAGCCCCAGCATTTT. This sequence encodes CSARDPGENQPQHF.

V and J are TRBV20-1 and TRBJ1-2; a possible D gene is TRBD1 (5 bases). V shed 6 bases and J shed 4 bases, with 9 bases lying between them. The CDR3 has 11 residues. Germline V gene sequence: CDR1 DFQATT, CDR2 SNEGSKA (reference sequence). The chain's CDR3 is CSAGEVYGYTF. Written as DNA, the CDR3 is TGCAGTGCGGGGGAGGTCTATGGCTACACCTTC.

This clonotype has more than one count but fewer than ten. The chain employs TRBV5-1 and TRBJ1-5; D ambiguous. V dropped 5 bases and J dropped 3 bases, with 12 bases sitting between them. The CDR3 totals 14 residues. Germline values: CDR1 SGHRS, CDR2 YFSETQ. The CDR3 nucleotides read TGCGCCAGCAGTCCTGACCACAACAATCAGCCCCAGCATTTT. Translation gives CASSPDHNNQPQHF.

This clonotype appeared a few times. The rearrangement uses TRBV6-1 and TRBJ2-5, with D uncertain. The CDR3 has 16 amino acids. Germline V CDR1 and CDR2: MNHNS, SASEGT. Trimming pared 5 bases from V and 1 base from J, leaving 17 bases between. The chain's CDR3 is CASSPTYRAPQETQYF. DNA of the CDR3: TGTGCCAGCAGTCCTACTTACCGAGCGCCCCAAGAGACCCAGTACTTC.

This clonotype has a count of ten or more. The CDR3 DNA reads TGTGCCAGCAGCCACGGGACAGGGGAGTCCTACGAGCAGTACTTC. It specifies CASSHGTGESYEQYF. The gene calls are TRBV4-2 and TRBJ2-7; 10 bases align to TRBD1. The V gene end was trimmed by 3 bases and the J gene end by 1 base; junction bases not matched to a gene: 3. The germline gives CDR1 LGHNA, CDR2 YNFKEQ. The CDR3 loop spans 15 amino acids.

This clonotype was observed a handful of times. V usage is TRBV12-3 or TRBV12-4 and J usage is TRBJ2-3, with D tentatively TRBD1 or TRBD2 (5 bases each). Between the trimmed V and J ends, which lost 6 bases and 6 bases, there was a span of 19 bases. This CDR3 contains 15 residues. The CDR3: CASSMGPTAVDTQYF. CDR3 nucleotides: TGTGCCAGCAGCATGGGACCCACGGCGGTGGATACGCAGTATTTT.

This clonotype was recorded at least ten times. The V call is TRBV27, the J call TRBJ2-7; D might be TRBD2 (5 bases). Trimming took 4 bases from V and 1 from J, leaving 14 bases between them. The CDR3 sequence is 15 residues long. Germline CDR1 is MNHEY and CDR2 is SMNVEV (reference sequence). CDR3 DNA: TGTGCCAGCAGTTCCGGGATTCCCCTTTCCTACGAGCAGTACTTC. Protein sequence: CASSSGIPLSYEQYF.

The V gene is TRBV5-1, the J gene TRBJ2-7, with TRBD2 identical over 7 bases. Germline CDR1 SGHRS, CDR2 YFSETQ. There are 16 residues in the CDR3. After removal of 3 bases from V and 1 base from J, the junction contained 10 bases not matched to a gene. This CDR3 is CASSSGLELSSYEQYF. As DNA, the CDR3 is TGCGCCAGCAGCTCCGGACTAGAACTTTCTTCCTACGAGCAGTACTTC.

The gene calls are TRBV4-1 and TRBJ1-1, with D possibly matching TRBD1 (6 bases). Looked up from germline, CDR1 is MGHRA and CDR2 is YSYEKL. V dropped 4 bases and J dropped 0 bases, with 15 bases sitting between them. The CDR3 spans 16 residues. CDR3 in DNA: TGCGCCAGCAGCCCGACGACAGGTAACATGAACACTGAAGCTTTCTTT. The encoded protein is CASSPTTGNMNTEAFF.

The chain has TRBV30 and TRBJ2-3; 9 bases map to TRBD2. CDR1 and CDR2 from the germline V gene are GTSNPN and SVGIG (reference sequence). The CDR3 consists of 15 residues. J was trimmed by 7 bases and V by 3 bases; bases with no gene match: 11. The CDR3 DNA reads TGTGCCTGGAGGGCCGGGACTAGCCCCGCACATACGCAGTATTTT. Translating it yields CAWRAGTSPAHTQYF. The variable domain in full, with the rest retrieved from reference TRBV30 and TRBJ2-3, is SQTIHQWPATLVQPVGSPLSLECTVEGTSNPNLYWYRQAAGRGLQLLFYSVGIGQISSEVPQNLSASRPQDRQFILSSKKLLLSDSGFYLCAWRAGTSPAHTQYFGPGTRLTVL.

This clonotype was counted at least ten times. The chain couples TRBV5-6 to TRBJ2-1; D ambiguous. V was cut by 5 bases and J by 10 bases, with 10 bases left in between. The CDR3 is 11 residues long. Germline V gene lookup returns CDR1 SGHDT and CDR2 YYEEEE. In nucleotides, the CDR3 is TGTGCCAGCAGTCATGTCCTAGAGCAGTTCTTC. Protein sequence: CASSHVLEQFF. Full variable domain (missing parts from reference TRBV5-6 and TRBJ2-1): DAGVTQSPTHLIKTRGQQVTLRCSPKSGHDTVSWYQQALGQGPQFIFQYYEEEERQRGNFPDRFSGHQFPNYSSELNVNALLLGDSALYLCASSHVLEQFFGPGTRLTVL.

This clonotype was counted at least ten times. The chain employs TRBV5-6 and TRBJ2-1, with D possibly matching TRBD2 (6 bases). The CDR3 is made up of 14 amino acids. V gave up 3 bases and J gave up 4 bases, with 11 bases separating them. Germline V gene data show CDR1 as SGHDT and CDR2 as YYEEEE. The CDR3 bases are TGTGCCAGCAGCTCGACTAGTGTTTACAATGAGCAGTTCTTC. Its protein product is CASSSTSVYNEQFF.

This clonotype was observed a few times. The gene calls are TRBV20-1 and TRBJ1-5; perhaps TRBD1 as D (6 bases). Germline assignment: CDR1 DFQATT and CDR2 SNEGSKA (reference sequence). Trimming took off 6 bases at V and 4 bases at J, with 16 bases between the two ends. There are 14 residues in the CDR3. Written as DNA, the CDR3 is TGCAGTGCCCCACCCGGAGGACAGAATCAGCCCCAGCATTTT. It encodes CSAPPGGQNQPQHF.

This clonotype has at least ten counts. The chain uses TRBV5-1 and TRBJ1-4; TRBD1 aligns across 7 bases. Looked up from germline, CDR1 is SGHRS and CDR2 is YFSETQ. CDR3 length equals 16 residues. V shed 4 bases, J shed 0 bases, and the junction held 6 bases outside the gene matches. CDR3: CASSVGTASTNEKLFF. DNA for the CDR3: TGCGCCAGCAGCGTCGGGACAGCTTCAACTAATGAAAAACTGTTTTTT.